This T cell receptor (beta chain) was recovered during a study of T cell responses to AZD1222 COVID-19 vaccine. This CDR3 has 15 amino acids. Germline loops: CDR1 LNHDA, CDR2 SQIVND (reference sequence). Trimming cost V 1 base and J 10 bases, with 17 bases left between them. In the case of this clone: Its antigen remains unknown.

The study, taken as a whole, reports: Receipt of two AZD1222 doses was followed by a rise in Spike-specific TCR breadth and depth.

Assay: immunoSEQ multiplex PCR; the TCRdb copy retains only in-frame clones and omits some. The table lists 130,000 or so clones, 80% to 95% of them singletons. The sequencing used peripheral blood, collected on day 0 of MenACWY control vaccination. This TCR came from an adult in good health. The chain has TRBV19 and TRBJ2-1; maybe TRBD2 (5 bases). The CDR3 loop reads CASSIGGASPDEQFF. Written as DNA, the CDR3 is TGTGCCAGTAGTATAGGAGGAGCTAGCCCGGACGAGCAGTTCTTC.